The clone carrying this T cell receptor (beta chain) was picked up one time. The antigen is not known. The sample is drawn from a study of cytomegalovirus exposure and HLA in healthy donors. Study-level information: The approximately 120 million unique TCR beta sequences, from around 200 million T cells, were found by an earlier analysis.

Study-wide points: In vitro, a few CMV-associated chains proved specific for CMV antigens. Follow-up analysis found HLA locus-dependent TCR association rates, highest for DRB1 and lowest for HLA-C.

PCR was performed using 60 Vbeta and 13 Jbeta primers. Libraries were prepared by immunoSEQ multiplex PCR; TCRdb keeps only in-frame clonotypes and omits some of them. The table includes some 150,000 clones, around 66% detected once. With 4 bases removed from V and 0 bases from J, the gap between germline ends came to 13 bases. This CDR3 has 17 residues. The germline V gene has CDR1 LNHNV and CDR2 YYDKDF (reference sequence). Sequencing was carried out using PBMCs. This sequence originates from a woman in her twenties or thirties in good health and CMV-seropositive. The genes are TRBV15 and TRBJ2-6; D call uncertain. CDR3 nucleotides: TGTGCCACCAGCATTACCGCATCCAGCTCTGGGGCCAACGTCCTGACTTTC. This translates into CATSITASSSGANVLTF. Using reference TRBV15 and TRBJ2-6 for the parts outside the CDR3, the full variable domain is DAMVIQNPRYQVTQFGKPVTLSCSQTLNHNVMYWYQQKSSQAPKLLFHYYDKDFNNEADTPDNFQSRRPNTSFCFLDIRSPGLGDTAMYLCATSITASSSGANVLTFGAGSRLTVL.